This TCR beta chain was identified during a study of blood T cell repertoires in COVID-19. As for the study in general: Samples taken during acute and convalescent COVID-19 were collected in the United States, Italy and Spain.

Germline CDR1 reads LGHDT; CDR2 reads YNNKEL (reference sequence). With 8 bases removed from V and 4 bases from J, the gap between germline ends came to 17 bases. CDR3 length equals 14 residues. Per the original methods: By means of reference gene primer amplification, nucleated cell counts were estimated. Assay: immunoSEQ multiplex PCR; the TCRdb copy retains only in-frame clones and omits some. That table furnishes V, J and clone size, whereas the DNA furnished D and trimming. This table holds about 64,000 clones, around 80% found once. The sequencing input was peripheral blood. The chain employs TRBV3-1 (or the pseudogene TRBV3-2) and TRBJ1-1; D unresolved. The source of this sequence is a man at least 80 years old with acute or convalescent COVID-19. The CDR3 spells CASGSPLEGTEAFF. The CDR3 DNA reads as TGTGCCAGCGGCTCCCCCCTTGAGGGCACTGAAGCTTTCTTT.